This passage covers 14 T cell receptor beta chains from one sample sequenced in a study of blood T cell repertoires in COVID-19. TCRdb's table, derived via immunoSEQ multiplex PCR, lists solely in-frame clones and lacks some. The sample shows 200,000 to 250,000 clones, 84% of them seen only once. Input material: peripheral blood. The receptors come from a woman aged 80 or over with COVID-19, enrolled during active disease.

In DNA form, the CDR3 reads TGTGCCAGCTCACCTCAATGGCGGGGTTTCCAGTACTTC. It codes for CASSPQWRGFQYF. The chain is built from TRBV18 and TRBJ2-7; D is possibly TRBD2 (6 bases). The CDR3 length is 13 residues. Germline V gene lookup returns CDR1 KGHSH and CDR2 LQKENI. V dropped 3 bases and J dropped 10 bases, with 16 bases sitting between them. Full variable domain (rest looked up from reference TRBV18 and TRBJ2-7): NAGVMQNPRHLVRRRGQEARLRCSPMKGHSHVYWYRQLPEEGLKFMVYLQKENIIDESGMPKERFSAEFPKEGPSILRIQQVVRGDSAAYFCASSPQWRGFQYFGPGTRLTVT.

V usage is TRBV18 and J usage is TRBJ2-6; D might be TRBD2 (5 bases). The CDR3 extends over 14 amino acids. Trimming stripped 3 bases from V and 4 bases from J, with 7 bases between. Germline V lookup: CDR1 KGHSH, CDR2 LQKENI. The CDR3 region has the DNA TGTGCCAGCTCACCGAGGGCCGGGGCCAACGTCCTGACTTTC. Protein sequence: CASSPRAGANVLTF.

The chain links TRBV19 to TRBJ2-7, with 11 bases lining up with TRBD1. The CDR3 has 14 residues. Germline loops: CDR1 LNHDA, CDR2 SQIVND (reference sequence). Losses at the gene ends were 7 bases for V and 7 bases for J; bases not matched to a gene: 9. In nucleotides, the CDR3 is TGTGCCAGTACCAGGACAGGGGGCGCGGGTGAGCAGTACTTC. Translation: CASTRTGGAGEQYF.

This chain uses TRBV29-1 with TRBJ1-1, with D possibly being TRBD1 (6 bases). The CDR3 covers 14 residues. V lost 8 bases and J 4 bases, leaving 20 bases between the germline ends. Germline V gives CDR1 SQVTM, CDR2 ANQGSEA. CDR3 sequence: CSTSWTVGPTEAFF. CDR3 nucleotides: TGCAGCACATCTTGGACAGTAGGCCCCACTGAAGCTTTCTTT.

This clone was detected only once. The chain recombines TRBV6-6 with TRBJ2-5; 7 nucleotides align to TRBD1. V gave up 6 bases and J gave up 4 bases; unmatched junction bases: 5. Looked up from germline, CDR1 is MNHNY and CDR2 is SVGAGI (reference sequence). This CDR3 has 13 amino acids. CDR3 bases: TGTGCCAGCAGCGTACAGGGGTCAGAGACCCAGTACTTC. This sequence encodes CASSVQGSETQYF.

The chain couples TRBV11-2 to TRBJ1-2; 7 bases fit TRBD1. This CDR3 spans 13 amino acids. CDR1 is SGHAT and CDR2 is FQNNGV in the germline V gene. The J segment lost 6 bases and the V segment lost 0 bases, leaving 1 base of the junction unmatched. The CDR3 loop reads CASSLETGDGYTF. The CDR3 region has the DNA TGTGCCAGCAGCTTAGAAACAGGGGATGGCTACACCTTC.

The chain uses TRBV3-1 (or the pseudogene TRBV3-2) and TRBJ1-6; TRBD1 is a possible D gene (6 bases). CDR1 and CDR2 (germline): LGHDT, YNNKEL (reference sequence). The CDR3 has 14 amino acids. V was cut by 2 bases and J by 7 bases, with 9 bases left in between. CDR3 bases: TGTGCCAGCAGCCAAACAGGGATCAATTCACCCCTCCACTTT. Residues: CASSQTGINSPLHF.

The rearrangement uses TRBV4-1 and TRBJ2-5; 7 nucleotides align to TRBD1. CDR3 length equals 14 residues. From germline, CDR1 is MGHRA and CDR2 YSYEKL. V gave up 4 bases and J gave up 2 bases; unmatched junction bases: 4. The CDR3 reads CASSPGQRQETQYF. The DNA for the CDR3 is TGCGCCAGCAGCCCGGGACAGCGACAAGAGACCCAGTACTTC.

Of note for this clone: This same CDR3 is encoded by further DNA sequences in the sample. This sequence joins TRBV5-1 and TRBJ1-4; D is ambiguous. Germline assignment: CDR1 SGHRS and CDR2 YFSETQ. V was shortened by 0 bases and J by 5 bases, with 8 bases between the two germline ends. CDR3 length equals 14 residues. The CDR3 reads CASSLAAGNEKLFF. The CDR3, as DNA: TGCGCCAGCAGCTTGGCCGCCGGGAATGAAAAACTGTTTTTT.

The rearrangement uses TRBV5-6 and TRBJ2-7; the D is unclear. V lost 5 bases and J lost 4, with 7 bases in between. CDR3 length equals 11 residues. From germline, CDR1 is SGHDT and CDR2 YYEEEE. The chain's CDR3 is CASSLEYEQYF. The CDR3 nucleotides read TGTGCCAGCAGTCTAGAATACGAGCAGTACTTC.

In its sample, this clone was seen once. This chain connects TRBV11-2 to TRBJ2-5; a weak D match, TRBD2 (5 bases). CDR1 is SGHAT, CDR2 FQNNGV, per germline. Trimming took 5 bases from V and 7 from J, leaving 14 bases between them. The CDR3 has 13 amino acids. The CDR3 DNA reads as TGTGCCAGCAGCCCCCACGGTGAGGGGACCCAGTACTTC. Translated: CASSPHGEGTQYF.

The count of this clone is one. This chain connects TRBV5-4 to TRBJ2-7, with 7 bases matching TRBD2. The junction had 14 bases not matched to a gene; V was cut back by 5 bases and J by 6 bases. The CDR3 has 15 residues. From germline, CDR1 is SGHNT and CDR2 YYREEE (reference sequence). The CDR3 DNA is TGTGCCAGCAGGCCCGGCGGGGGACGGCTTCCCGAGCAGTACTTC. This translates into CASRPGGGRLPEQYF.

The chain is built from TRBV15 and TRBJ1-6, with D possibly TRBD1 on 5 matching bases. Germline V CDR1 and CDR2: LNHNV, YYDKDF (reference sequence). Trimming stripped 0 bases from V and 9 bases from J, with 6 bases between. The CDR3 has 13 amino acids. CDR3 region: CATSRDQGSPLHF. The CDR3 coding sequence is TGTGCCACCAGCAGAGATCAGGGTTCACCCCTCCACTTT.

V and J are TRBV5-1 and TRBJ2-2, with 10 positions matching TRBD2. Germline V lookup: CDR1 SGHRS, CDR2 YFSETQ. V shed 3 bases, J shed 4 bases, and the junction held 9 bases outside the gene matches. The CDR3 consists of 17 residues. The CDR3 protein is CASSYGTSDRSTGELFF. CDR3 DNA sequence: TGCGCCAGCAGCTACGGGACTAGCGACCGATCCACCGGGGAGCTGTTTTTT. The variable domain in full, completed from reference TRBV5-1 and TRBJ2-2, reads KAGVTQTPRYLIKTRGQQVTLSCSPISGHRSVSWYQQTPGQGLQFLFEYFSETQRNKGNFPGRFSGRQFSNSRSEMNVSTLELGDSALYLCASSYGTSDRSTGELFFGEGSRLTVL.